A selection of T cell receptor beta chains follows, all from one sample in a study of shared clonotypes between healthy human individuals. Sequencing was performed with immunoSEQ multiplex PCR; in TCRdb, only in-frame clones are kept and a portion is missing. The sample has approximately 2,000,000 clones; 85% to 95% are singletons. The sequenced material came from naive CD4+ T cells from PBMCs. The receptors here all came from a man aged 18 to 29 in good health. Some clones in this sample may be carry-over from other donors' samples. The CDR3 runs from the conserved cysteine through the conserved F or W. Fields, in order: clone size, J gene, D gene, V gene, CDR3 DNA, CDR3 protein. D genes are given only for firm matches. Expanded clones get a size class; other rows say once, few or many, or leave the size out.

size: -; J: TRBJ2-3; D: TRBD2; V: TRBV2; DNA: TGTGCCAGCAGGTCCATAGCGGGAACCGCAGATACGCAGTATTTT; CDR3: CASRSIAGTADTQYF
size: -; J: TRBJ2-1; D: TRBD1; V: TRBV9; DNA: TGTGCCAGCAGCCTACGTGGGACAGGTAGTTACAATGAGCAGTTCTTC; CDR3: CASSLRGTGSYNEQFF
size: -; J: TRBJ2-3; D: -; V: TRBV28; DNA: TGTGCCAGCAGTCCTCCTAGTGTAGATACGCAGTATTTT; CDR3: CASSPPSVDTQYF
size: -; J: TRBJ1-5; D: TRBD1; V: TRBV28; DNA: TGTGCCAGCAGGGGTCATCGGGACAGAGCTTTCAATCAGCCCCAGCATTTT; CDR3: CASRGHRDRAFNQPQHF
size: -; J: TRBJ2-5; D: -; V: TRBV5-6; DNA: TGTGCCAGCAGGGTATACCAGGAAGAGACCCAGTACTTC; CDR3: CASRVYQEETQYF
size: few; J: TRBJ2-4; D: -; V: TRBV19; DNA: TGTGCCAGTGCAAACAGGGCCGCCAAAAACATTCAGTACTTC; CDR3: CASANRAAKNIQYF
size: -; J: TRBJ2-7; D: TRBD2; V: TRBV7-2; DNA: TGTGCCAGCAGCCCTTGGACTAGCTCCCACGAGCAGTACTTC; CDR3: CASSPWTSSHEQYF
size: once; J: TRBJ2-7; D: -; V: TRBV15; DNA: TGTGCCACCAGCAGAGATGGAGGGGGAGTAGGCTACGAGCAGTACTTC; CDR3: CATSRDGGGVGYEQYF
size: -; J: TRBJ1-1; D: TRBD1; V: TRBV9; DNA: TGTGCCAGCAGCGCCGCCGGGACAGAGAACACTGAAGCTTTCTTT; CDR3: CASSAAGTENTEAFF
size: -; J: TRBJ1-1; D: TRBD1; V: TRBV7-2; DNA: TGTGCCAGCAGCATCACACAGGGGACTGAAGCTTTCTTT; CDR3: CASSITQGTEAFF
size: -; J: TRBJ2-1; D: -; V: TRBV29-1; DNA: TGCAGTGGCCGGCGGGATGGGTTGGATGAGCAGTTCTTC; CDR3: CSGRRDGLDEQFF
size: few; J: TRBJ1-2; D: -; V: TRBV5-6; DNA: TGTGCCAGCAGCTTGGAGGTCTATGGCTACACCTTC; CDR3: CASSLEVYGYTF
size: -; J: TRBJ1-2; D: TRBD1; V: TRBV6-6; DNA: TGTGCCAGCAGTTCGGACAGGGGGATCGATGGCTACACCTTC; CDR3: CASSSDRGIDGYTF
size: -; J: TRBJ1-2; D: -; V: TRBV7-2; DNA: TGTGCCAGCAGCTTATCAGGGCGGGGAGTCTATGGCTACACCTTC; CDR3: CASSLSGRGVYGYTF